This entry is about one T cell receptor (beta chain). What it recognizes is unknown. These data come from a study of T cell responses to AZD1222 COVID-19 vaccine. Overall study findings and caveats: Vaccination with two AZD1222 doses was followed by a rise in Spike-specific TCR breadth and depth. Nearly half of spike-specific TCRs reportedly go after variant regions that carry no mutations. The donors showed a predominance of white British ancestry and of females, with possible underestimation of clonal diversity.

TCRdb keeps only in-frame clones here, not all; method: immunoSEQ multiplex PCR. The sample records around 150,000 clones, 92% being singletons. CDR1 LGHDT and CDR2 YNNKEL come from the germline V gene (reference sequence). The V end lost 4 bases, the J end lost 7 bases, and 6 bases lay between the germline ends. CDR3 size: 11 residues. The sample was peripheral blood, taken on day 0 of MenACWY control vaccination. This TCR was sampled from an adult in good health. The chain couples TRBV3-1 (or the pseudogene TRBV3-2) to TRBJ2-3, with D unresolved. CDR3 DNA: TGTGCCAGCAGCCTTAGTTATACGCAGTATTTT. It encodes CASSLSYTQYF.